This TCR beta chain comes out of a study of cytomegalovirus exposure and HLA in healthy donors. For the study at large: Approximately 190 million T cells yielded 100 million or so unique TCR beta sequences, as an earlier analysis found. Overall study results and limits: TCR beta V- and J-gene trimming was later associated with a missense DCLRE1C variant. Within a later analysis, the majority of CMV-associated TCR beta chains appeared HLA-restricted. Later work associated 16,951 TCR beta sequences with HLA alleles at 0.05 false discovery rate.

A word on this clone: The antigen is undetermined.

The CDR3 loop spans 14 amino acids. V gave up 5 bases and J gave up 3 bases; unmatched junction bases: 3. Germline assignment: CDR1 MNHNY and CDR2 SVGAGI (reference sequence). Primers: 60 Vbeta forward and 13 Jbeta reverse. This table comes from immunoSEQ multiplex PCR, and its TCRdb copy is limited to in-frame clones, with some not included. The sample includes around 150,000 clones, roughly 80% of them seen just once. Sequencing used PBMCs. This TCR was recovered from a man between 25 and 39 years old in good health and CMV-seropositive. V is TRBV6-6 and J is TRBJ1-2, with TRBD1 identical over 10 bases. The CDR3 DNA sequence: TGTGCCAGCAGTGCGACAGGGGGCGACTATGGCTACACCTTC. As protein: CASSATGGDYGYTF.